These 10 T cell receptor beta chains came from one sample sequenced in a study of shared clonotypes between healthy human individuals. Repertoires were generated with immunoSEQ multiplex PCR, while TCRdb's copy carries only in-frame clones and drops some. In the table there are approximately 640,000 clones, more than 70% of which are singletons. Sequenced material: memory CD4+ T cells sorted from blood. Described subset: CD45RA-negative fraction. The receptors derive from a woman aged 30 to 39 in good health.

As regards this clone: Compared with germline, one end of the junction differs, possibly owing to a read error. The V gene is TRBV5-3, the J gene TRBJ1-2; no clear D. TRBV5-3 is classed as an ORF, of uncertain function. The CDR3 length is 12 residues. The CDR3 reads CASSLVRQGYTF. CDR3 DNA: TGTGCCAGCAGCTTAGTAAGGCAAGGCTACACCTTC.

This chain uses TRBV6-1 with TRBJ2-7, with D possibly TRBD1 on 5 matching bases. Between the trimmed V and J ends, which lost 7 bases and 0 bases, there was a span of 13 bases. The CDR3 has 14 amino acids. Germline CDR1 reads MNHNS; CDR2 reads SASEGT. DNA for the CDR3: TGTGCCAGCATGCCCGACAGCCACTCCTACGAGCAGTACTTC. Its protein is CASMPDSHSYEQYF.

The CDR3 DNA follows: TGTGCCAGTAGTATAGGGGGCCGCCGGCACACTGAAGCTTTCTTT. It is translated as CASSIGGRRHTEAFF. The V and J genes are TRBV19 and TRBJ1-1, with D perhaps matching TRBD1 (5 bases). Germline CDR1 and CDR2: LNHDA and SQIVND (reference sequence). The CDR3 consists of 15 residues. V shed 1 base and J shed 3 bases, with 12 bases lying between them. Full variable domain (remainder filled in from reference TRBV19 and TRBJ1-1): DGGITQSPKYLFRKEGQNVTLSCEQNLNHDAMYWYRQDPGQGLRLIYYSQIVNDFQKGDIAEGYSVSREKKESFPLTVTSAQKNPTAFYLCASSIGGRRHTEAFFGQGTRLTVV.

CDR3 in amino acids: CASSQPQIAGGRGEQYF. The CDR3 DNA follows: TGCGCCAGCAGTCAACCCCAAATAGCGGGAGGACGGGGCGAGCAGTACTTC. The chain uses TRBV23-1 and TRBJ2-7, with 10 bases that match TRBD2. TRBV23-1 is reported as an ORF; its role is uncertain. This CDR3 has 17 residues. The J segment lost 6 bases and the V segment lost 2 bases, leaving 13 bases of the junction unmatched.

This chain links TRBV2 with TRBJ2-3, with D unresolved. CDR1 and CDR2 from the germline V gene are SNHLY and FYNNEI. The V gene lost 0 bases and the J gene lost 3 bases, with 7 bases spanning the gap. The CDR3 runs to 14 residues. The CDR3 coding sequence is TGTGCCAGCAGTGAAGCGCTCCCGACAGATACGCAGTATTTT. Translating gives CASSEALPTDTQYF.

This clone was seen at least ten times. The CDR3 sequence is CASGLDQGVAEAFF. The CDR3 DNA is TGTGCTAGTGGTTTGGATCAGGGGGTCGCGGAGGCTTTCTTT. The gene calls are TRBV12-5 and TRBJ1-1, with 7 bases aligning to TRBD1. Germline-derived CDR1 and CDR2 are LGHNT and FRNRAP. The V segment lost 1 base and the J segment 11 bases; nucleotides outside the gene matches: 10. This CDR3 is 14 amino acids long.

The chain combines TRBV19 with TRBJ1-5, with D unresolved. The CDR3 consists of 13 residues. V lost 5 bases to trimming and J lost 4 bases, with 9 bases between them. CDR1 and CDR2 (germline): LNHDA, SQIVND (reference sequence). The CDR3 loop reads CASSLQTNQPQHF. In DNA form, the CDR3 reads TGTGCCAGTAGTCTGCAGACAAATCAGCCCCAGCATTTT. Complete variable domain (other parts from reference TRBV19 and TRBJ1-5): DGGITQSPKYLFRKEGQNVTLSCEQNLNHDAMYWYRQDPGQGLRLIYYSQIVNDFQKGDIAEGYSVSREKKESFPLTVTSAQKNPTAFYLCASSLQTNQPQHFGDGTRLSIL.

The rearrangement joins TRBV7-9 to TRBJ2-7; perhaps TRBD1 as D (5 bases). The CDR3 has 13 residues. V shed 7 bases and J shed 2 bases, with 12 bases lying between them. Looked up from germline, CDR1 is SEHNR and CDR2 is FQNEAQ (reference sequence). The CDR3 bases are TGTGCCAGCACCTGGGGCCCAACCTACGAGCAGTACTTC. Protein: CASTWGPTYEQYF.

V usage is TRBV11-2 and J usage is TRBJ2-7, with 9 bases matching TRBD2. The CDR3 is 12 residues long. Trimming removed 4 bases from V and 5 bases from J; junction bases left unmatched: 0. CDR1 is SGHAT and CDR2 is FQNNGV in the germline V gene. The CDR3 here is CASSSSGNEQYF. CDR3 sequence (DNA): TGTGCCAGCAGCTCTAGCGGGAACGAGCAGTACTTC.

This clone was detected a few times. This sequence joins TRBV25-1 and TRBJ2-4, with TRBD2 matching over 7 bases. V was clipped by 5 bases and J by 8 bases; unmatched bases: 15. CDR3 length: 16 amino acids. In germline, CDR1 is MGHDK, CDR2 SYGVNS. The CDR3 protein is CASSNGTIGRGDIQYF. The CDR3, as DNA: TGTGCCAGCAGTAACGGGACTATTGGTCGCGGGGACATTCAGTACTTC.